Only a few counts were recorded for the clone carrying this TCR beta chain. Assay: immunoSEQ multiplex PCR; the TCRdb copy retains only in-frame clones and omits some. The table includes 3,600 or so clones, around 94% detected once. The sample comes from a study of chemoradiotherapy in HPV16-positive cancers. Per germline, CDR1 SGDLS and CDR2 YYNGEE. V was shortened by 1 base and J by 12 bases, with 14 bases between the two germline ends. CDR3 length: 13 amino acids. Specimen collection occurred from a patient who underwent chemoradiotherapy. The chain employs TRBV9 and TRBJ2-1, with D perhaps TRBD2 (5 bases). The receptor's source is a human donor with HPV-associated anogenital cancer. For the CDR3, the DNA is TGTGCCAGCAGCGTATCAGGAAGCGGAACGCAGTTCTTC. Protein product: CASSVSGSGTQFF.